The rows below give T cell receptor beta chains drawn from one sample of a study of neurological immune-mediated disorders. TCRdb reanalysed the 5' RACE reads using MiXCR and keeps one entry per CDR3 protein. Among roughly 100,000 distinct CDR3 sequences listed, more than 10% were seen once. The sequenced sample consisted of PBMCs. The receptor source for this set is a female donor with HTLV-1-associated myelopathy (HAM/TSP). The CDR3 runs from the conserved cysteine through the conserved F or W. Fields, in order: clone size, V gene, D gene, J gene, CDR3 length, CDR3 protein, CDR3 DNA. D genes are given only for firm matches. Size is omitted from some rows. Given values are once, few, many or a class for expanded clones.

many	TRBV6-1	.	TRBJ2-6	16	CASTPSTGGGANVLTF	TGTGCCAGCACCCCTAGCACCGGCGGTGGGGCCAACGTCCTGACTTTC
many	TRBV5-1	TRBD1	TRBJ1-2	16	CASSSRPGQGTDGYTF	TGCGCCAGCAGCTCTAGGCCGGGACAGGGAACGGATGGCTACACCTTC
many	TRBV11-1	TRBD1	TRBJ1-3	17	CASSLTGTARGGNTIYF	TGTGCCAGCAGCTTAACCGGGACAGCAAGAGGTGGAAACACCATATATTTT
many	TRBV3-1	TRBD1	TRBJ1-6	14	CASSHRQGSSPLHF	TGTGCCAGCAGCCACCGACAGGGAAGCTCACCCCTCCACTTT
many	TRBV3-1	.	TRBJ1-1	13	CASSQDRNSEAFF	TGTGCCAGCAGCCAAGATCGTAACAGTGAAGCTTTCTTT
many	TRBV20-1	.	TRBJ1-5	13	CSAPSSANQPQHF	TGCAGTGCTCCGTCCAGCGCCAATCAGCCCCAGCATTTT
many	TRBV7-9	TRBD2	TRBJ2-1	16	CASSLSLAGSNNEQFF	TGTGCCAGCAGCCTATCGTTAGCGGGGTCAAACAATGAGCAGTTCTTC
many	TRBV28	.	TRBJ2-1	12	CASSPPRREQFF	TGTGCCAGCAGTCCCCCACGACGAGAGCAGTTCTTC
many	TRBV5-1	TRBD1	TRBJ2-1	14	CASSLGTGINEQFF	TGCGCCAGCAGCTTGGGGACAGGGATCAATGAGCAGTTCTTC
many	TRBV6-6	.	TRBJ1-2	13	CASRSNRERGYTF	TGTGCCAGCAGGTCCAACAGGGAGCGTGGCTACACCTTC
many	TRBV6-5	.	TRBJ1-4	15	CASGRGKGPGEKLFF	TGTGCCAGCGGTAGGGGGAAGGGGCCAGGTGAAAAACTGTTTTTT
many	TRBV28	TRBD2	TRBJ2-1	17	CASSLHGAGGSYNEQFF	TGTGCCAGCAGTTTGCATGGGGCGGGGGGGTCCTACAATGAGCAGTTCTTC
many	TRBV5-1	.	TRBJ2-3	14	CASSLATVEGTQYF	TGCGCCAGCAGCTTGGCCACAGTAGAAGGAACGCAGTATTTT
many	TRBV5-1	.	TRBJ2-3	16	CASSLPWPTGTDTQYF	TGCGCCAGCAGCTTGCCCTGGCCAACGGGGACAGATACGCAGTATTTT
.	TRBV5-1	.	TRBJ2-7	14	CASSYRDITYEQYF	TGCGCCAGCAGTTACCGGGACATTACCTACGAGCAGTACTTC
.	TRBV20-1	TRBD2	TRBJ2-1	17	CSALRLAGGSSYNEQFF	TGCAGTGCTCTGAGACTAGCGGGGGGGAGCTCCTACAATGAGCAGTTCTTC
many	TRBV6-6	TRBD1	TRBJ2-1	15	CASNPQGSSYNEQFF	TGTGCCAGCAATCCACAGGGGAGCTCCTACAATGAGCAGTTCTTC
few	TRBV10-3	.	TRBJ1-3	15	CAISPPERAGNTIYF	TGTGCCATCAGCCCCCCCGAACGGGCTGGAAACACCATATATTTT
many	TRBV5-1	TRBD2	TRBJ2-6	22	CASSLERSPGLARSSGANVLTF	TGCGCCAGCAGCTTGGAGAGATCCCCGGGACTAGCGCGGAGCTCTGGGGCCAACGTCCTGACTTTC
many	TRBV6-5	.	TRBJ1-1	11	CASSRSTEAFF	TGTGCCAGCAGCCGGAGTACTGAAGCTTTCTTT
many	TRBV20-1	TRBD1	TRBJ1-2	11	CSGQGGYGYTF	TGCAGTGGACAGGGCGGATATGGCTACACCTTC
.	TRBV5-1	.	TRBJ2-1	16	CASSLLGRSSYNEQFF	TGCGCCAGCAGCCTGCTGGGACGGAGCTCCTACAATGAGCAGTTCTTC
many	TRBV12-3/TRBV12-4	TRBD1	TRBJ2-7	15	CASSDLGTGGYEQYF	TGTGCCAGCAGTGACCTAGGGACAGGCGGCTACGAGCAGTACTTC
many	TRBV5-6	TRBD1	TRBJ1-3	17	CASSYRDRQYSGNTIYF	TGTGCCAGCAGCTACAGGGACAGACAATACTCTGGAAACACCATATATTTT
many	TRBV6-1	.	TRBJ1-2	14	CASSESGYDYGYTF	TGTGCCAGCAGTGAGTCAGGGTATGACTATGGCTACACCTTC
few	TRBV5-4	TRBD1	TRBJ2-2	14	CASSPDRVEGELFF	TGTGCCAGCAGCCCGGACAGGGTCGAGGGGGAGCTGTTTTTT
many	TRBV5-1	TRBD1	TRBJ1-4	15	CASNIGQASNEKLFF	TGCGCCAGCAACATCGGACAGGCCAGTAATGAAAAACTGTTTTTT
many	TRBV29-1	.	TRBJ2-5	12	CSVEPGEETQYF	TGCAGCGTTGAGCCAGGGGAAGAGACCCAGTACTTC
many	TRBV10-3	TRBD1	TRBJ2-5	15	CAISESNRGRETQYF	TGTGCCATCAGTGAGTCGAACAGGGGGCGAGAGACCCAGTACTTC
many	TRBV5-4	.	TRBJ2-7	15	CASSLAETGFHEQYF	TGTGCCAGCAGCTTGGCGGAAACAGGGTTTCACGAGCAGTACTTC
.	TRBV19	.	TRBJ2-1	14	CASSRLVGYNEQFF	TGTGCCAGTAGTAGGTTAGTCGGGTACAATGAGCAGTTCTTC